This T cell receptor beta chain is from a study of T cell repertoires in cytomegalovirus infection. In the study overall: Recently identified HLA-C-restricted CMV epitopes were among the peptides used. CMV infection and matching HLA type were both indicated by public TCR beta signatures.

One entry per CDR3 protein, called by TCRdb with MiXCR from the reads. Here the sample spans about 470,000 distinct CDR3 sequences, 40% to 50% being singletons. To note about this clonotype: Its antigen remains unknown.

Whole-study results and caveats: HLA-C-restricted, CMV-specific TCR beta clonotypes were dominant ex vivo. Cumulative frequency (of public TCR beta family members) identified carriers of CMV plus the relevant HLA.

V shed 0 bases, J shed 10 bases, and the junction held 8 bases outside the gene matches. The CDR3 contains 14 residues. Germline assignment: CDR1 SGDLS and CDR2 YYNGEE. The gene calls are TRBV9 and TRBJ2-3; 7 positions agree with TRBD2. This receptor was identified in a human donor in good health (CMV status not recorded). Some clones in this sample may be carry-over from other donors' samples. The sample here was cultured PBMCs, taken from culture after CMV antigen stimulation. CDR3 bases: TGTGCCAGCAGCGTAGGGACTAGTTGGTATGCGCAGTATTTT. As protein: CASSVGTSWYAQYF.